Detailed here is one T cell receptor beta chain. Stated time point: after dendritic cell vaccination, including at tumor progression/relapse. Sequencing used immunoSEQ multiplex PCR; TCRdb keeps in-frame clones, though not all of them. Of approximately 92,000 clones listed, roughly 80% were seen once; the top ten hold 5.4%. The source of the sample is a study of glioma-infiltrating T cells after dendritic cell vaccination. The V and J ends lost 3 bases and 10 bases, in that order; junction bases with no gene match: 10. Germline V gene lookup returns CDR1 SGHVS and CDR2 FNYEAQ. The CDR3 covers 16 residues.

The TCR sequence derives from a human donor with glioblastoma. The sample was blood, taken after dendritic cell vaccination. The genes are TRBV7-6 and TRBJ2-1; 12 bases are shared with TRBD1. The DNA of the CDR3 is TGTGCCAGCAGCTTGCGATCCGGGACAGGGGGCGGCGAGCAGTTCTTC. This sequence encodes CASSLRSGTGGGEQFF.